The 22 T cell receptor beta chains listed next were all sequenced from one sample in a study of cytomegalovirus exposure and HLA in healthy donors. PCR employed 60 Vbeta and 13 Jbeta primers. The data were produced by immunoSEQ multiplex PCR, yet TCRdb's version contains in-frame clones alone and is incomplete. The data show under 200,000 clones, with around 72% seen just once and around 2.5% held by the top ten. Sequenced input: PBMCs. The receptor source for this set is a female donor in good health and CMV-seronegative.

With regard to this clone: Sequence at one end of the junction differs from germline and may be a read error. This CDR3 is also generated by other DNA sequences in the sample. This chain uses TRBV7-2 with TRBJ1-2; weak D call: TRBD1 (5 bases). The V gene's germline CDR1 is SGHTA and CDR2 FQGNSA. CDR3 length: 13 residues. For the CDR3, the DNA is TGTGCCAGCAGTCCGCAGGGAAACTATGGTTACACCTTC. Its protein is CASSPQGNYGYTF.

This clone was counted a few times. The chain couples TRBV4-2 to TRBJ1-3; tentative D call: TRBD1 (5 bases). The V and J ends lost 5 bases and 0 bases respectively, with 11 bases between them. The CDR3 loop spans 15 amino acids. Germline V gene lookup returns CDR1 LGHNA and CDR2 YNFKEQ. In DNA, the CDR3 is TGTGCCAGCAGCGCGGGACGGGGCTCTGGAAACACCATATATTTT. It is translated as CASSAGRGSGNTIYF.

This chain joins TRBV5-1 and TRBJ1-5, with D unclear. Germline lookup yields CDR1 SGHRS and CDR2 YFSETQ. The CDR3 loop spans 15 amino acids. V lost 0 bases, J lost 0 bases, and 7 bases lay in between. The CDR3 nucleotides read TGCGCCAGCAGCTTGGCCGGCGGTAGCAATCAGCCCCAGCATTTT. Protein sequence: CASSLAGGSNQPQHF.

The chain couples TRBV2 to TRBJ1-5; tentative D call: TRBD1 (5 bases). The CDR3 is made up of 13 amino acids. Trimming stripped 5 bases from V and 5 bases from J, with 10 bases between. Germline V gene sequence: CDR1 SNHLY, CDR2 FYNNEI. Here the CDR3 DNA reads TGTGCCAGCAGTCAACCGGGGGATCAGCCCCAGCATTTT. Its translation is CASSQPGDQPQHF.

This rearrangement joins TRBV4-3 to TRBJ2-3; D is possibly TRBD1 (6 bases). Looked up from germline, CDR1 is LGHNA and CDR2 is YSLEER. CDR3 length: 16 amino acids. V was shortened by 2 bases and J by 3 bases, with 15 bases between the two germline ends. The CDR3 coding sequence is TGCGCCAGCAGCCAATTGCAGGGGCATCGTACAGATACGCAGTATTTT. Protein: CASSQLQGHRTDTQYF.

As for this clone: Within the sample, other DNA sequences also encode this same CDR3. The genes are TRBV28 and TRBJ1-1, with D possibly matching TRBD1 (5 bases). Germline loops: CDR1 MDHEN, CDR2 SYDVKM. The V gene lost 6 bases and the J gene lost 11 bases, with 13 bases spanning the gap. This CDR3 has 11 amino acids. In DNA, the CDR3 is TGTGCCAGCAGCCTGGGGCGGTTGGCTTTCTTT. Protein sequence: CASSLGRLAFF.

This clone appeared a few times. This chain connects TRBV7-9 to TRBJ2-2; 9 bases fit TRBD1. Germline lookup yields CDR1 SEHNR and CDR2 FQNEAQ (reference sequence). V lost 2 bases and J lost 7; bases outside the gene matches: 8. The CDR3 is 16 residues long. CDR3 protein: CASSLPGTGKGGELFF. As DNA, the CDR3 is TGTGCCAGCAGCTTACCTGGGACAGGGAAGGGCGGGGAGCTGTTTTTT.

The chain combines TRBV7-3 with TRBJ2-5; 8 nucleotides line up with TRBD1. Losses at the gene ends were 6 bases for V and 1 base for J; bases not matched to a gene: 13. Germline CDR1 SGHTA, CDR2 FQGTGA. This CDR3 has 17 amino acids. The CDR3 reads CASRPGQVQSPQETQYF. CDR3 coding DNA: TGTGCCAGCAGACCGGGACAGGTGCAATCGCCCCAAGAGACCCAGTACTTC.

The rearrangement links TRBV5-5 to TRBJ2-7; tentatively, D is TRBD1 (5 bases). The CDR3 length is 13 residues. CDR1 and CDR2 (germline): SGHKS, YYEKEE (reference sequence). V shed 4 bases and J shed 1 base, with 9 bases lying between them. In DNA form, the CDR3 reads TGTGCCAGCAGCCCAGGGTCTTCCTACGAGCAGTACTTC. It encodes CASSPGSSYEQYF.

CDR3 sequence (DNA): TGCGCCAGCAGCTTAAATAGTAGGGGCGGCGGCTACACCTTC. Translated: CASSLNSRGGGYTF. The chain carries TRBV5-1 and TRBJ1-2, with a possible D match to TRBD1 (5 bases). This CDR3 contains 14 residues. CDR1 is SGHRS and CDR2 is YFSETQ in the germline V gene. Trimming removed 2 bases from V and 8 bases from J, with 16 bases in between.

V gene TRBV6-1 combines with J gene TRBJ1-5, with D uncertain. Germline CDR1 is MNHNS and CDR2 is SASEGT. The CDR3 contains 15 residues. V lost 2 bases, J lost 2 bases, and 10 bases lay in between. DNA for the CDR3: TGTGCCAGCAGTGAAAGTGGTGGAGGCAATCAGCCCCAGCATTTT. As protein: CASSESGGGNQPQHF.

This clone was seen a handful of times. This sequence joins TRBV19 and TRBJ1-2; TRBD1 matches 8 bases. The CDR3 runs 15 residues. Germline loops: CDR1 LNHDA, CDR2 SQIVND (reference sequence). The ends lost 10 bases at V and 0 bases at J; junction bases unmatched: 10. CDR3 DNA: TGTGCCACCGTGCAGGGGGCGAGAGCTAACTATGGCTACACCTTC. Its translation: CATVQGARANYGYTF. The full variable domain, in which reference TRBV19 and TRBJ1-2 provide the parts outside the CDR3, is DGGITQSPKYLFRKEGQNVTLSCEQNLNHDAMYWYRQDPGQGLRLIYYSQIVNDFQKGDIAEGYSVSREKKESFPLTVTSAQKNPTAFYLCATVQGARANYGYTFGSGTRLTVV.

The J gene is TRBJ2-7, the V gene TRBV28, with TRBD2 identical over 8 bases. Per the germline V gene, CDR1 is MDHEN and CDR2 is SYDVKM. Losses at the gene ends were 6 bases for V and 6 bases for J; bases not matched to a gene: 16. The CDR3 sequence is 16 residues long. The CDR3, as DNA: TGTGCCAGCAGCAGACTGGGGGTAGCGGGATTCTCCGAGCAGTACTTC. It specifies CASSRLGVAGFSEQYF.

The V and J genes are TRBV5-1 and TRBJ2-3; tentative D call: TRBD1 (5 bases). V was shortened by 4 bases and J by 0 bases, with 12 bases between the two germline ends. CDR1 and CDR2 from the germline V gene are SGHRS and YFSETQ. The CDR3 spans 15 residues. CDR3 DNA sequence: TGCGCCAGCAGCCCCGACAGTACTAGCACAGATACGCAGTATTTT. Translating it yields CASSPDSTSTDTQYF.

The chain uses TRBV5-1 and TRBJ2-3; D gene uncertain. CDR1 SGHRS and CDR2 YFSETQ come from the germline V gene. This CDR3 spans 15 amino acids. V lost 1 base and J 2 bases, leaving 11 bases between the germline ends. This chain's CDR3 is CASSLMSRLTDTQYF. CDR3 DNA: TGCGCCAGCAGCTTGATGAGTCGACTCACAGATACGCAGTATTTT.

This clone was seen a handful of times. This chain uses TRBV2 with TRBJ2-1, with 8 bases identical to TRBD2. This CDR3 has 14 amino acids. Trimming took 6 bases from V and 8 from J; bases not matched to a gene: 9. The V gene's germline CDR1 is SNHLY and CDR2 FYNNEI. The DNA for the CDR3 is TGTGCCAGCAGGGGCCTTCGGGGGGGGCATGAGCAGTTCTTC. Translating it yields CASRGLRGGHEQFF. The complete variable domain, with remaining parts taken from reference TRBV2 and TRBJ2-1, reads EPEVTQTPSHQVTQMGQEVILRCVPISNHLYFYWYRQILGQKVEFLVSFYNNEISEKSEIFDDQFSVERPDGSNFTLKIRSTKLEDSAMYFCASRGLRGGHEQFFGPGTRLTVL.

There are a few counts of this clone. The gene calls are TRBV19 and TRBJ1-2; tentative D call: TRBD1 (6 bases). The CDR3 covers 14 residues. Trimming took 5 bases from V and 5 from J, leaving 15 bases between them. The germline gives CDR1 LNHDA, CDR2 SQIVND (reference sequence). The CDR3 loop reads CASSSRGPPYGYTF. The CDR3 bases are TGTGCCAGTAGTTCCAGGGGTCCACCTTATGGCTACACCTTC.

The sample holds a few counts of this clone. This sequence joins TRBV5-1 and TRBJ1-2, with D possibly TRBD1 on 5 matching bases. Per germline, CDR1 SGHRS and CDR2 YFSETQ. There are 14 residues in the CDR3. Deletions cut 0 bases from V and 2 bases from J, with 8 bases between. CDR3 sequence: CASSLGQQNYGYTF. For the CDR3, the DNA is TGCGCCAGCAGCTTGGGACAGCAGAACTATGGCTACACCTTC.

This clone occurred once. The chain recombines TRBV27 with TRBJ2-1; maybe TRBD1 (7 bases). V was cut by 8 bases and J by 0 bases, with 17 bases left in between. Per the germline V gene, CDR1 is MNHEY and CDR2 is SMNVEV (reference sequence). This CDR3 region has 16 residues. The CDR3 DNA sequence: TGTGCCAGCGCCCCGTGGCGGGACAGCTCCTACAATGAGCAGTTCTTC. It encodes CASAPWRDSSYNEQFF.

This CDR3 reads CASSPDGRRDYTF. CDR3 sequence (DNA): TGCGCCAGCAGCCCGGACGGCCGGAGGGACTACACCTTC. V usage is TRBV5-1 and J usage is TRBJ1-2; D not resolved. Trimming stripped 4 bases from V and 10 bases from J, with 17 bases between. This CDR3 comprises 13 residues. Germline CDR1 SGHRS, CDR2 YFSETQ.

The gene calls are TRBV19 and TRBJ2-7; the match to TRBD2 covers 9 bases. CDR3 length: 17 amino acids. The germline CDR1 and CDR2 sequences are LNHDA and SQIVND (reference sequence). V shed 4 bases and J 0 bases; nucleotides not matched to a gene: 10. CDR3 nucleotide sequence: TGTGCCAGTAGTAACAGGGTGACTAGCGGAAACTCCTACGAGCAGTACTTC. Encoded protein: CASSNRVTSGNSYEQYF.

This clone appeared a single time. This chain's CDR3 is CASSLYGRNTEAFF. The CDR3 nucleotides read TGTGCCAGCAGCTTATATGGTAGGAACACTGAAGCTTTCTTT. The chain joins TRBV7-2 to TRBJ1-1; D is ambiguous. CDR1 is SGHTA and CDR2 is FQGNSA in the germline V gene. The V end was cut by 2 bases, the J end by 1 base, with 8 bases between. This CDR3 region has 14 residues.